This T cell receptor beta chain was identified during a study of blood T cells in healthy people across ages. Next came a second PCR, run for about 7 to 12 cycles, which used a sample-barcoded 5' primer along with a J-beta primer mix. The template-switch adaptor was a 5' adaptor with 12 random nucleotides. It tagged each cDNA molecule. TCRdb redid the calling of the 5' RACE reads with MiXCR, one entry per CDR3 protein. The sample lists about 730,000 distinct CDR3 sequences, roughly 45% occurring once. Healthy Russian Caucasian donors spanned ages roughly 6 to 90 years. Comments on this clonotype: Its target is not known.

Study results and caveats: Older individuals had lower TCR beta diversity per million T cells (the decline was roughly linear).

This TCR was sampled from a woman aged 60 to 75 in good health. The sample comprised blood.

CDR3 in DNA: TGTGCCAGCAACAGGGGGGGTTTGTCCTACGAGCAGTACTTC. Protein product: CASNRGGLSYEQYF. J is TRBJ2-7 and V is TRBV25-1; weak D call: TRBD1 (8 bases). The CDR3 has 14 residues. Trimming left V 7 bases short and J 1 base short, with 14 bases between. CDR1 MGHDK and CDR2 SYGVNS come from the germline V gene.